This TCR beta chain was captured in a study of regulatory T cells in long-lasting Graves disease. Findings and limits, study-wide: TRBV28, TRBJ1-2 and TRBJ2-5 were favored in persistent disease.

The V gene's germline CDR1 is DFQATT and CDR2 SNEGSKA (reference sequence). The V gene lost 3 bases and the J gene lost 9 bases, with 10 bases spanning the gap. The CDR3 extends over 11 amino acids. Stated time point: newly diagnosed GD, antithyroid drugs for less than 3 months. Preparation of the TCR library used RNA extracted from PBMCs. At least ten counts were recorded for this clonotype. The antigen is undetermined. For TCR beta, libraries came from iRepertoire HTBI primers and Arm-PCR of CDR3 regions. TCRdb re-called the multiplex PCR reads with MiXCR, one entry per CDR3 protein. The sample contains 530,000 or so distinct CDR3 sequences, 13% of which appear only once. These data were also filed under a second study, of T cells in Graves' hyperthyroidism and ophthalmopathy.

This sequence originates from a man younger than 40 with Graves disease. This chain links TRBV20-1 with TRBJ2-3; D may be TRBD2 (6 bases). The sample was peripheral blood mononuclear cells (PBMCs), taken at new diagnosis, from a patient treated with antithyroid drugs. The CDR3 loop is CSASGDWTQYF. The CDR3 region has the DNA TGCAGTGCTAGTGGGGACTGGACGCAGTATTTT.